These T cell receptor beta chains were read from a single sample in a study of blood T cell repertoires in COVID-19. Generated by immunoSEQ multiplex PCR, the TCRdb table keeps only in-frame clones and is missing some. The sample lists over 50,000 clones, roughly 84% occurring once. The sample taken for sequencing was peripheral blood. The source is a man aged 50 to 60 with active COVID-19. CDR3s include the opening cysteine and the closing phenylalanine or tryptophan. A D gene is named only where the DNA matches it firmly. The size of a clone is reported for some rows only, either as once, few or many, or as a class for expanded clones.

abundance	v_gene	j_gene	d_gene	CDR3aa	CDR3nt
.	TRBV28	TRBJ1-2	TRBD1	CASSPPGQGYYGYTF	TGTGCCAGCAGCCCCCCCGGACAGGGGTACTATGGCTACACCTTC
.	TRBV9	TRBJ2-5	.	CASSGRQLETQYF	TGTGCCAGCAGCGGGCGACAGTTAGAGACCCAGTACTTC
.	TRBV5-1	TRBJ2-2	TRBD2	CASAPGTSFTGELFF	TGCGCCAGCGCCCCCGGGACTAGTTTTACCGGGGAGCTGTTTTTT
.	TRBV6-5	TRBJ1-6	.	CASSYTQGGGKSPLHF	TGTGCCAGCAGTTACACTCAGGGCGGCGGAAAATCACCCCTCCACTTT
.	TRBV27	TRBJ2-3	.	CASRLRRQARTDTQYF	TGTGCCAGCAGGTTACGCAGACAGGCACGCACAGATACGCAGTATTTT
.	TRBV5-3	TRBJ1-2	TRBD1	CARSGDRGRGYTF	TGTGCCAGATCGGGGGACAGGGGGCGAGGCTACACCTTC
.	TRBV4-2	TRBJ2-7	.	CASRTQGNSYEQYF	TGTGCCAGCAGGACGCAGGGCAACTCCTACGAGCAGTACTTC
.	TRBV7-9	TRBJ2-5	TRBD1	CASSFGTGQETQYF	TGTGCCAGCAGCTTTGGGACAGGGCAAGAGACCCAGTACTTC
.	TRBV7-9	TRBJ2-1	.	CASSLATVYYEQFF	TGTGCCAGCAGCTTAGCGACAGTTTACTATGAGCAGTTCTTC
.	TRBV5-5	TRBJ2-1	.	CASSLDGTPYNEQFF	TGTGCCAGCAGCTTGGATGGGACTCCCTACAATGAGCAGTTCTTC
.	TRBV28	TRBJ2-7	.	CASSLGGQSYEQYF	TGTGCCAGCAGTTTAGGGGGCCAGAGTTACGAGCAGTACTTC
.	TRBV5-1	TRBJ1-1	.	CASSLRTGPNTEAFF	TGCGCCAGCAGCTTGCGAACAGGGCCAAACACTGAAGCTTTCTTT
few	TRBV5-4	TRBJ2-1	.	CASSMGGASSYNEQFF	TGTGCCAGCAGCATGGGGGGAGCCAGCTCCTACAATGAGCAGTTCTTC
.	TRBV12-3/TRBV12-4	TRBJ1-1	.	CASNRSPNTEAFF	TGTGCCAGCAACAGGAGCCCGAACACTGAAGCTTTCTTT
.	TRBV28	TRBJ1-5	.	CASTPRAGRDQPQHF	TGTGCCAGCACCCCCCGGGCAGGGCGTGATCAGCCCCAGCATTTT
few	TRBV30	TRBJ2-5	TRBD2	CAWSLAAQETQYF	TGTGCCTGGAGCCTAGCGGCCCAAGAGACCCAGTACTTC
few	TRBV12-3/TRBV12-4	TRBJ1-5	.	CASRRDSYQPQHF	TGTGCCAGCAGGAGGGACTCCTATCAGCCCCAGCATTTT
.	TRBV10-1	TRBJ2-1	TRBD1	CASIIGTGRYNEQFF	TGCGCCAGCATTATCGGGACAGGGAGGTACAATGAGCAGTTCTTC
.	TRBV6-6	TRBJ2-5	TRBD2	CASRWTSGSAETQYF	TGTGCCAGCAGGTGGACTAGCGGGAGTGCCGAGACCCAGTACTTC
.	TRBV28	TRBJ1-5	.	CASSPWTASRNQPQHF	TGTGCCAGCAGTCCTTGGACAGCGTCCCGCAATCAGCCCCAGCATTTT
.	TRBV18	TRBJ2-7	.	CASSGNGFYEQYF	TGTGCCAGCTCTGGTAACGGTTTCTACGAGCAGTACTTC
.	TRBV7-3	TRBJ1-5	.	CASSLRSYRGNQPQHF	TGTGCCAGCAGCTTAAGGTCCTACCGGGGCAATCAGCCCCAGCATTTT
.	TRBV7-9	TRBJ2-7	.	CASSLESSGEGSYEQYF	TGTGCCAGCAGCTTAGAGAGCTCAGGGGAGGGGTCCTACGAGCAGTACTTC
.	TRBV14	TRBJ1-1	.	CASSQGREAFF	TGTGCCAGCAGCCAAGGCAGGGAAGCTTTCTTT
.	TRBV6-2/TRBV6-3	TRBJ2-3	.	CASSYSRVLLATDTQYF	TGTGCCAGCAGTTACTCCCGGGTCCTCCTGGCCACAGATACGCAGTATTTT
.	TRBV28	TRBJ1-2	TRBD1	CASSPGGANYGYTF	TGTGCCAGCAGTCCAGGGGGTGCTAACTATGGCTACACCTTC
.	TRBV29-1	TRBJ1-1	TRBD1	CSVRTGQLNTEAFF	TGCAGCGTCAGGACAGGGCAATTGAACACTGAAGCTTTCTTT
.	TRBV7-9	TRBJ2-7	.	CASSLTGGSYEQYF	TGTGCCAGCAGCTTAACTGGGGGCAGCTACGAGCAGTACTTC
.	TRBV21-1	TRBJ2-5	.	CASTKNGQTETQYF	TGTGCCAGCACCAAAAACGGACAGACAGAGACCCAGTACTTC
.	TRBV9	TRBJ2-7	.	CASSAGLPGIYEQYF	TGTGCCAGCAGCGCTGGACTCCCTGGTATCTACGAGCAGTACTTC
.	TRBV5-4	TRBJ1-2	TRBD1	CASSWSGGAGYGYTF	TGTGCCAGCAGCTGGTCAGGGGGCGCAGGCTATGGCTACACCTTC
.	TRBV7-6	TRBJ2-2	TRBD2	CASRLAGNTGELFF	TGTGCCAGCCGACTAGCGGGGAACACCGGGGAGCTGTTTTTT
.	TRBV29-1	TRBJ2-5	TRBD1	CSVETGEETQYF	TGCAGCGTCGAAACAGGGGAAGAGACCCAGTACTTC
.	TRBV5-4	TRBJ2-7	.	CASSLGPPGRVYEQYF	TGTGCCAGCAGCTTGGGGCCCCCCGGGCGGGTGTACGAGCAGTACTTC
.	TRBV19	TRBJ1-5	.	CASSPDRSSPQHF	TGTGCCAGTAGCCCAGACAGGAGTTCGCCCCAGCATTTT
.	TRBV6-5	TRBJ2-7	.	CASSYGAARYEQYF	TGTGCCAGCAGTTACGGGGCAGCACGCTACGAGCAGTACTTC
.	TRBV18	TRBJ1-4	TRBD1	CASSADRDNEKLFF	TGTGCCAGCTCAGCAGACAGGGATAATGAAAAACTGTTTTTT
many	TRBV27	TRBJ2-1	.	CASSLSEGRNNEQFF	TGTGCCAGCAGTTTATCGGAGGGCCGAAACAATGAGCAGTTCTTC
once	TRBV28	TRBJ2-1	TRBD2	CASAFRGLAGVGEQFF	TGTGCCAGCGCGTTCCGGGGGCTAGCGGGAGTTGGGGAGCAGTTCTTC
.	TRBV7-3	TRBJ2-7	TRBD2	CASSLTHIAGDYEQYF	TGTGCCAGCAGCTTAACACACATAGCGGGGGACTACGAGCAGTACTTC
.	TRBV7-9	TRBJ1-1	.	CASSLIYGANTEAFF	TGTGCCAGCAGCTTAATCTATGGTGCGAACACTGAAGCTTTCTTT
.	TRBV6-5	TRBJ1-1	.	CASSSEVNTEAFF	TGTGCCAGCAGCTCCGAGGTGAACACTGAAGCTTTCTTT
.	TRBV12-5	TRBJ1-1	.	CASGLPGDTEAFF	TGTGCTAGTGGCCTCCCGGGGGACACTGAAGCTTTCTTT
.	TRBV28	TRBJ2-7	TRBD2	CASSPRLAGGPYEQYF	TGTGCCAGCAGTCCCCGACTAGCGGGGGGCCCCTACGAGCAGTACTTC
.	TRBV6-2/TRBV6-3	TRBJ1-2	.	CASSAPGRDYGYTF	TGTGCCAGCAGTGCCCCCGGCAGGGACTATGGCTACACCTTC
.	TRBV11-3	TRBJ2-2	TRBD1	CASSSTRGRTGELFF	TGTGCCAGCAGCTCAACAAGGGGGCGCACCGGGGAGCTGTTTTTT
.	TRBV9	TRBJ1-5	TRBD1	CASSVGPTGAGSQPQHF	TGTGCCAGCAGCGTAGGACCTACAGGGGCTGGGAGTCAGCCCCAGCATTTT
.	TRBV6-2/TRBV6-3	TRBJ2-1	TRBD2	CASSYSGLAGLYNEQFF	TGTGCCAGCAGTTACTCGGGACTAGCGGGACTCTACAATGAGCAGTTCTTC
.	TRBV3-1/TRBV3-2	TRBJ2-7	.	CASSHHQTITSEQYF	TGTGCCAGCAGCCATCACCAGACAATTACGAGTGAGCAGTACTTC
.	TRBV30	TRBJ2-5	.	CAWRETQYF	TGTGCCTGGCGAGAGACCCAGTACTTC
.	TRBV4-1	TRBJ2-2	.	CASSPKGQIGSGELFF	TGCGCCAGCAGCCCTAAGGGGCAGATCGGGTCAGGGGAGCTGTTTTTT
once	TRBV19	TRBJ1-4	TRBD1	CASSINRDRGRNEKLFF	TGTGCCAGTAGTATCAATCGAGACAGGGGGAGGAATGAAAAACTGTTTTTT
.	TRBV5-4	TRBJ2-1	TRBD2	CASSLLAGGDNEQFF	TGTGCCAGCAGCCTATTAGCGGGGGGGGACAATGAGCAGTTCTTC
.	TRBV20-1	TRBJ2-7	.	CSANFLGRPYF	TGCAGTGCTAATTTCTTGGGCCGTCCGTACTTC
once	TRBV7-2	TRBJ1-2	.	CASSFEGDRGYTF	TGTGCCAGCAGCTTTGAGGGGGACCGTGGCTACACCTTC
.	TRBV2	TRBJ1-6	.	CASGLSYNSPLHF	TGTGCCAGCGGGCTCAGCTATAATTCACCCCTCCACTTT
.	TRBV19	TRBJ2-3	TRBD2	CASSAPRAGGTDTQYF	TGTGCCAGTAGTGCCCCTAGGGCGGGAGGCACAGATACGCAGTATTTT
.	TRBV5-5	TRBJ2-7	.	CASSDVRGDYEQYF	TGTGCCAGCAGCGACGTCAGGGGGGACTACGAGCAGTACTTC